This T cell receptor beta chain came from a study of regulatory and conventional T cells in RAG deficiency. The repertoire was sequenced with immunoSEQ multiplex PCR; TCRdb's copy has only in-frame clones and lacks some. The table has tens of thousands of clones, 95% to 97% seen once. The sorted conventional CD4+ T cells were CD25-low and CD127-high, with genomic DNA sequenced. The V segment lost 6 bases and the J segment 12 bases; nucleotides outside the gene matches: 10. This CDR3 contains 13 residues. Germline V gene data show CDR1 as SNHLY and CDR2 as FYNNEI. This sample also appeared in a second study, on regulatory T cells. According to that study: Amplification used 52 TRBV primers and 13 TRBJ primers.

The chain couples TRBV2 to TRBJ2-1; 8 nucleotides agree with TRBD1. Sequencing used CD25- CD4+ T cells sorted from blood. This receptor was identified in a human donor in good health. Here the CDR3 reads CASSGDRGQGQFF. In DNA, the CDR3 is TGTGCCAGCAGCGGAGACAGGGGCCAAGGGCAGTTCTTC. Full variable domain (missing parts from reference TRBV2 and TRBJ2-1): EPEVTQTPSHQVTQMGQEVILRCVPISNHLYFYWYRQILGQKVEFLVSFYNNEISEKSEIFDDQFSVERPDGSNFTLKIRSTKLEDSAMYFCASSGDRGQGQFFGPGTRLTVL.